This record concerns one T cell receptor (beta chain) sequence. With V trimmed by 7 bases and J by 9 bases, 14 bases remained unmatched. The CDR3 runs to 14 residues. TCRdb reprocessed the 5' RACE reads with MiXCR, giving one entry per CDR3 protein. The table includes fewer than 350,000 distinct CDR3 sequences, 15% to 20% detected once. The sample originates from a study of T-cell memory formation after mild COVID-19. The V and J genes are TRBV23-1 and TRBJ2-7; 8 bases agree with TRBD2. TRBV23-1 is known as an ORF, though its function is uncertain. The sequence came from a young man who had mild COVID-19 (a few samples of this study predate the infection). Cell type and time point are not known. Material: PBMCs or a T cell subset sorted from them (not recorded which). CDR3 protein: CASTPGGETTLQYV. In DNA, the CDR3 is TGCGCCAGCACTCCCGGGGGGGAGACTACGCTGCAGTACGTC.